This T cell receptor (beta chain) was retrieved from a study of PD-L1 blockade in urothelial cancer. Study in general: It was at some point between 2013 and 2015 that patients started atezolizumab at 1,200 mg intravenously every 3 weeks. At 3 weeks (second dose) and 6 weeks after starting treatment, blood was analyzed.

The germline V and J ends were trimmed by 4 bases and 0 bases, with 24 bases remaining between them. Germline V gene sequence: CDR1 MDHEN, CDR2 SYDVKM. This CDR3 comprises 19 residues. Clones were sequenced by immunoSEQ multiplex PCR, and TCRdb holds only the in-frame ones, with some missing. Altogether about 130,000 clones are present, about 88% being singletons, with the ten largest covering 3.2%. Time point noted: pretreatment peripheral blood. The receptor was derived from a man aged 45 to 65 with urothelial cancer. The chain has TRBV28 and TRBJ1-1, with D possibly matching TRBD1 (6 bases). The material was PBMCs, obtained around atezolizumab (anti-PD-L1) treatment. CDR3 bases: TGTGCCAGCAGTTCAGGCGTGAGCCAGGGGCGGTCCCTGAACACTGAAGCTTTCTTT. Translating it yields CASSSGVSQGRSLNTEAFF.